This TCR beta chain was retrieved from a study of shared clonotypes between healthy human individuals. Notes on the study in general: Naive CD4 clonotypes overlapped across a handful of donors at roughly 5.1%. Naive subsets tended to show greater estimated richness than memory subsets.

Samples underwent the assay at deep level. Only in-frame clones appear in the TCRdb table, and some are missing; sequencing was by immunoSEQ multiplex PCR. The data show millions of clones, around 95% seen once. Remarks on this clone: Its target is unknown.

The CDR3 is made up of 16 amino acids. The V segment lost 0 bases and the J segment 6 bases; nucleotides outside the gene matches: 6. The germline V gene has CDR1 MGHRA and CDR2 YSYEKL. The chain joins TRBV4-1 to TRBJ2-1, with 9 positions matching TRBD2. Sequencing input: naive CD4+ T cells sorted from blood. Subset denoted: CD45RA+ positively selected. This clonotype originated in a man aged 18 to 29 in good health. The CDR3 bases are TGCGCCAGCAGCCAAGACCGAGCGGGAGGTCTCAATGAGCAGTTCTTC. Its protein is CASSQDRAGGLNEQFF.